These 25 T cell receptor beta chains were all obtained from the same sample, sequenced in a study of human T cells and chemical hapten exposure. TCRdb analysed the RACE reads with MiXCR anew, one entry per CDR3 protein. The table shows about 49,000 distinct CDR3 sequences, with 8% to 9.5% occurring only once. Documented time point: patch test 1, 2 weeks after DPC sensitization. Treatment noted: therapeutic diphenylcyclopropenone sensitization with weekly scalp DPC. The starting material was whole blood, obtained in connection with sensitization to the hapten diphenylcyclopropenone (DPC). These receptors all stem from a woman aged 45 to 65 with alopecia areata. Some clones in this sample may be carry-over from other donors' samples.

This clonotype was detected many times. J is TRBJ1-5 and V is TRBV19; D might be TRBD1 (6 bases). CDR1 and CDR2 from the germline V gene are LNHDA and SQIVND (reference sequence). V dropped 3 bases and J dropped 3 bases, with 15 bases sitting between them. The CDR3 length is 16 residues. CDR3 in DNA: TGTGCCAGTAGTATTCGGGAGGGGGGGACCAATCAGCCCCAGCATTTT. Its protein is CASSIREGGTNQPQHF.

Many counts were recorded for this clonotype. The rearrangement uses TRBV20-1 and TRBJ2-7, with 7 bases lining up with TRBD1. CDR1 and CDR2 (germline): DFQATT, SNEGSKA (reference sequence). J was trimmed by 4 bases and V by 3 bases; bases with no gene match: 6. The length of the CDR3 is 13 residues. CDR3 amino acids: CSASKGARYEQYF. The CDR3 DNA sequence: TGCAGTGCTAGCAAGGGGGCTAGGTACGAGCAGTACTTC.

The V call is TRBV7-8, the J call TRBJ2-2; D is possibly TRBD2 (6 bases). Trimming took 3 bases from V and 0 from J, leaving 11 bases between them. Germline assignment: CDR1 SGHVS and CDR2 FQNEAQ. The CDR3 runs to 16 residues. The CDR3 loop is CASSFLANPNTGELFF. In DNA, the CDR3 is TGTGCCAGCAGCTTTCTAGCGAACCCGAACACCGGGGAGCTGTTTTTT.

This clonotype was seen ten or more times. The genes are TRBV20-1 and TRBJ2-7, with a possible D match to TRBD2 (5 bases). CDR3 length: 14 residues. Deletions cut 6 bases from V and 0 bases from J, with 15 bases between. In germline, CDR1 is DFQATT, CDR2 SNEGSKA (reference sequence). CDR3 DNA sequence: TGCAGTGCCTCGAAGGAGGCCACCTCCTACGAGCAGTACTTC. Protein: CSASKEATSYEQYF.

This clonotype was found many times. The chain has TRBV12-3 or TRBV12-4 and TRBJ1-3; D uncertain. The CDR3 runs to 15 residues. V was pared by 3 bases and J by 0 bases, with 9 bases between. The CDR3 is CASSLRTSSGNTIYF. The CDR3 DNA reads as TGTGCCAGCAGTTTGAGGACCAGCTCTGGAAACACCATATATTTT.

The J gene is TRBJ2-7, the V gene TRBV14; D remains unclear. The V gene lost 3 bases and the J gene lost 3 bases, with 24 bases spanning the gap. The CDR3 runs 18 residues. Germline lookup yields CDR1 SGHDN and CDR2 FVKESK. CDR3: CASSHLTPRGIGLYEQYF. CDR3 DNA sequence: TGTGCCAGCAGCCACCTCACCCCCCGTGGTATCGGGCTCTACGAGCAGTACTTC.

This clonotype was counted ten times or more. The chain joins TRBV15 to TRBJ2-1, with 7 positions matching TRBD2. This CDR3 contains 18 residues. The germline V gene has CDR1 LNHNV and CDR2 YYDKDF (reference sequence). Unmatched junction bases numbered 11, after V lost 3 bases and J lost 0 bases. The DNA of the CDR3 is TGTGCCACCAGCAGCCTATCTACTAGCGAGCGCTCCTACAATGAGCAGTTCTTC. This codes for CATSSLSTSERSYNEQFF.

This clonotype has at least ten counts. The CDR3 protein is CATSDSGWGTEAFF. The CDR3 coding sequence is TGTGCCACCAGTGATTCAGGGTGGGGCACTGAAGCTTTCTTT. The V gene is TRBV24-1, the J gene TRBJ1-1, with a possible D match to TRBD1 (5 bases). V dropped 2 bases and J dropped 4 bases, with 10 bases sitting between them. CDR1 KGHDR and CDR2 SFDVKD come from the germline V gene. The CDR3 length is 14 residues.

This clonotype was observed a handful of times. V usage is TRBV18 and J usage is TRBJ1-1; the D gene is possibly TRBD1 (6 bases). The ends were cut back, 4 bases at V and 1 base at J, with 16 bases in the middle. Germline values: CDR1 KGHSH, CDR2 LQKENI. The CDR3 runs to 16 residues. The CDR3 reads CASSLSRGSGNTEAFF. The CDR3 DNA reads as TGTGCCAGCTCACTATCCAGGGGTTCGGGGAACACTGAAGCTTTCTTT.

This clonotype was found a few times. V usage is TRBV2 and J usage is TRBJ1-3; the D is unclear. The CDR3 loop spans 18 amino acids. From germline, CDR1 is SNHLY and CDR2 FYNNEI. V gave up 1 base and J gave up 3 bases, with 19 bases separating them. The CDR3 nucleotides read TGTGCCAGCAGTGAAGGGTTTGGCGGGCCTTCGTATGGAAACACCATATATTTT. Residues: CASSEGFGGPSYGNTIYF.

The chain links TRBV27 to TRBJ1-1; unclear D gene. The CDR3 covers 15 residues. Germline V CDR1 and CDR2: MNHEY, SMNVEV (reference sequence). V was clipped by 2 bases and J by 9 bases, with 19 bases between them. The CDR3 loop is CASSLHGAMDGKAFF. The CDR3, as DNA: TGTGCCAGCAGTTTACACGGAGCCATGGACGGGAAAGCTTTCTTT.

This clonotype came up many times. The genes are TRBV28 and TRBJ1-4, with D unresolved. CDR3 length: 14 amino acids. V was shortened by 5 bases and J by 8 bases, with 15 bases between the two germline ends. Germline V gene sequence: CDR1 MDHEN, CDR2 SYDVKM. In DNA, the CDR3 is TGTGCCAGCAGTCCCGGGGTAGGACGAGAAAAACTGTTTTTT. Protein sequence: CASSPGVGREKLFF. Supplemented by reference TRBV28 and TRBJ1-4, the full variable domain reads DVKVTQSSRYLVKRTGEKVFLECVQDMDHENMFWYRQDPGLGLRLIYFSYDVKMKEKGDIPEGYSVSREKKERFSLILESASTNQTSMYLCASSPGVGREKLFFGSGTQLSVL.

The chain carries TRBV28 and TRBJ1-4, with D unresolved. The germline V and J ends were trimmed by 4 bases and 3 bases, with 9 bases remaining between them. Germline CDR1 and CDR2: MDHEN and SYDVKM. The CDR3 has 14 amino acids. The CDR3 nucleotides are TGTGCCAGCAGTTCCTACAGTGCTAATGAAAAACTGTTTTTT. Protein sequence: CASSSYSANEKLFF.

This chain uses TRBV6-2 or TRBV6-3 with TRBJ2-1; possible D gene TRBD2, 6 bases. This CDR3 spans 13 amino acids. Germline loops: CDR1 MNHEY, CDR2 SVGEGT. The V end lost 10 bases, the J end lost 7 bases, and 17 bases lay between the germline ends. CDR3: CATSGPTWNEQFF. For the CDR3, the DNA is TGTGCCACCAGCGGGCCCACGTGGAATGAGCAGTTCTTC.

Ten or more counts support this clonotype. The rearrangement links TRBV30 to TRBJ2-3, with a possible D match to TRBD2 (6 bases). The V end lost 4 bases, the J end lost 1 base, and 12 bases lay between the germline ends. Germline CDR1 reads GTSNPN; CDR2 reads SVGIG (reference sequence). The CDR3 contains 14 residues. CDR3 nucleotides: TGTGCCTGGACCCGAGGAGGGGGCACAGATACGCAGTATTTT. It encodes CAWTRGGGTDTQYF.

This clonotype was found a few times. The chain carries TRBV20-1 and TRBJ1-1; the match to TRBD1 covers 9 bases. Germline V gene data show CDR1 as DFQATT and CDR2 as SNEGSKA (reference sequence). The CDR3 sequence is 15 residues long. Trimming took 5 bases from V and 5 from J; bases not matched to a gene: 12. As DNA, the CDR3 is TGCAGTGCTGTCCGGGACAGGGTGCGGAAAACTGAAGCTTTCTTT. Its protein product is CSAVRDRVRKTEAFF.

This clonotype was counted at least ten times. J is TRBJ1-5 and V is TRBV12-3 or TRBV12-4, with a weak D call TRBD1 (6 bases). V was clipped by 5 bases and J by 2 bases, with 10 bases between them. The length of the CDR3 is 14 residues. CDR3 coding DNA: TGTGCCAGCAGTCAGACAGGAGGCAATCAGCCCCAGCATTTT. Its protein is CASSQTGGNQPQHF.

In this sample, this clonotype turned up many times. The chain is built from TRBV6-5 and TRBJ2-3; 11 positions agree with TRBD2. The germline V gene encodes CDR1 MNHEY and CDR2 SVGAGI. The CDR3 runs to 15 residues. V lost 4 bases and J lost 4; bases outside the gene matches: 4. CDR3 DNA: TGTGCCAGCAGTTTCCGTAGCGGGAGGGCAGATACGCAGTATTTT. Its protein is CASSFRSGRADTQYF.

This clonotype was observed at least ten times. V gene TRBV21-1 combines with J gene TRBJ2-3. TRBV21-1 is a pseudogene. The CDR3 consists of 13 residues. The CDR3 region is CASSLIRADTQYF. CDR3 in DNA: TGTGCCAGCAGCTTAATTCGGGCAGATACGCAGTATTTT.

This clonotype was observed a few times. CDR3 coding DNA: TGCAGCGTTGAAGATCGGGACGTGAGGCGACATGGCTACACCTTC. Its protein product is CSVEDRDVRRHGYTF. This rearrangement joins TRBV29-1 to TRBJ1-2; possibly TRBD1 for D (5 bases). V was trimmed by 0 bases and J by 6 bases, leaving 17 bases between them. CDR1 is SQVTM, CDR2 ANQGSEA, per germline. The CDR3 contains 15 residues.

The sample holds many counts of this clonotype. The chain combines TRBV20-1 with TRBJ2-1; TRBD2 matches at 13 bases. The V gene end was trimmed by 0 bases and the J gene end by 5 bases; junction bases not matched to a gene: 1. This CDR3 has 15 residues. Per germline, CDR1 DFQATT and CDR2 SNEGSKA (reference sequence). The CDR3 DNA reads TGCAGTGCTAGAGACGGGACTAGCGGGAACAATGAGCAGTTCTTC. Its translation: CSARDGTSGNNEQFF.

The chain couples TRBV29-1 to TRBJ2-3, with unresolved D. The CDR3 loop spans 13 amino acids. Trimming left V 3 bases short and J 0 bases short, with 7 bases between. Germline CDR1 reads SQVTM; CDR2 reads ANQGSEA. This CDR3 is CSVDYSSTDTQYF. DNA for the CDR3: TGCAGCGTTGACTACTCTAGCACAGATACGCAGTATTTT.

V and J are TRBV29-1 and TRBJ1-5; D is possibly TRBD1 (5 bases). Deletions cut 5 bases from V and 0 bases from J, with 8 bases between. The CDR3 length is 13 residues. Germline V gives CDR1 SQVTM, CDR2 ANQGSEA. The CDR3 protein is CSVSDSSNQPQHF. The DNA for the CDR3 is TGCAGCGTTAGCGACAGTAGCAATCAGCCCCAGCATTTT.

The rearrangement joins TRBV7-2 to TRBJ2-3; D not resolved. CDR1 and CDR2 from the germline V gene are SGHTA and FQGNSA. The CDR3 has 13 residues. The ends were cut back, 5 bases at V and 2 bases at J, with 8 bases in the middle. The CDR3 spells CASSPYDTDTQYF. In nucleotides, the CDR3 is TGTGCCAGCAGCCCCTATGACACAGATACGCAGTATTTT.

This clonotype was seen repeatedly, ten times or more. V and J are TRBV3-1 and TRBJ1-5, with a tentative D call TRBD1 (5 bases). V gave up 2 bases and J gave up 3 bases, with 8 bases separating them. Looked up from germline, CDR1 is LGHDT and CDR2 is YNNKEL (reference sequence). The CDR3 is made up of 14 amino acids. The CDR3 protein is CASSQMTDNQPQHF. DNA for the CDR3: TGTGCCAGCAGCCAAATGACAGACAATCAGCCCCAGCATTTT.